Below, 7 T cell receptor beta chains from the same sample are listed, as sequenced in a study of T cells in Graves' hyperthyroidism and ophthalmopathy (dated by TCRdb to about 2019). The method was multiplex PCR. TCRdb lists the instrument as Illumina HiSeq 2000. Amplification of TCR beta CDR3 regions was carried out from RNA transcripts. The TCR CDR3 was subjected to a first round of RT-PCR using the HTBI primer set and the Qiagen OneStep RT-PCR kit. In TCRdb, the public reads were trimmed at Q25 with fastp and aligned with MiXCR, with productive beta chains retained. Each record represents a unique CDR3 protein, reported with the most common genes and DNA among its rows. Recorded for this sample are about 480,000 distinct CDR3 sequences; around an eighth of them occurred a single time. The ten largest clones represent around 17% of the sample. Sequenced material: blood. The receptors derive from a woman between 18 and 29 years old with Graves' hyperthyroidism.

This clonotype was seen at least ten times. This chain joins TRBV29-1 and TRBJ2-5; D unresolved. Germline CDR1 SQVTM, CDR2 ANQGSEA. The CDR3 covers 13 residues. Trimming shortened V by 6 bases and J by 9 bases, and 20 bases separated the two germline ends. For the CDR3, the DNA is TGCAGCGTGGCTCCGGGTACAAACGGTCCCCAGTACTTC. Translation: CSVAPGTNGPQYF.

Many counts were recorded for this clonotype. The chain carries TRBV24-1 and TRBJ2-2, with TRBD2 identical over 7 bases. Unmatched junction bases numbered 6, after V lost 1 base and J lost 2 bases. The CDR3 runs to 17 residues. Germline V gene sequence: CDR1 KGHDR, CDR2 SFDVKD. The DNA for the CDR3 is TGTGCCACCAGTGATTTTGGGCGGGAGAGTAACACCGGGGAGCTGTTTTTT. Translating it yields CATSDFGRESNTGELFF.

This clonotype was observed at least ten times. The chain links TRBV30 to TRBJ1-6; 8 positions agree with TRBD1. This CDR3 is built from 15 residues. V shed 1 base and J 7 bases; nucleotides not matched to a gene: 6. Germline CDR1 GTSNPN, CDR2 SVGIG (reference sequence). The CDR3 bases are TGTGCCTGGAGTGGAGCAGGGGGCGGGAATTCACCCCTCCACTTT. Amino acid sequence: CAWSGAGGGNSPLHF.

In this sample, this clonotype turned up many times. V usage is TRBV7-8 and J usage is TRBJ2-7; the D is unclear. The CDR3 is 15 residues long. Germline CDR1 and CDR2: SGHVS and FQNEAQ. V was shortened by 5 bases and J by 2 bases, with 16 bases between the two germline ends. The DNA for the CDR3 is TGTGCCAGCAGCCACGGAATTAGTGATACCTACGAGCAGTACGTC. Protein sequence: CASSHGISDTYEQYV.

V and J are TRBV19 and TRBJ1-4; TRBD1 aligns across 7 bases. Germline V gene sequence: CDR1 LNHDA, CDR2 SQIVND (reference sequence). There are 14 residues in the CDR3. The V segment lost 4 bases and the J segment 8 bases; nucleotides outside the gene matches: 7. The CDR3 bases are TGTGCCAGTAGTAGAAAGGGAGGGGGCGAAAAACTGTTTTTT. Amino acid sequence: CASSRKGGGEKLFF.

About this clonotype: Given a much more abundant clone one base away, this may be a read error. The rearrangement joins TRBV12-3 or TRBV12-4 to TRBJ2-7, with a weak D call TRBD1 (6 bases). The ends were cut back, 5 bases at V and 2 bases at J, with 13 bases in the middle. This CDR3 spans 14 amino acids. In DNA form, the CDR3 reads TGTGCCAGCAGTAGGGGGATAGGGCCCTACGAGCAGTACTTC. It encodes CASSRGIGPYEQYF.

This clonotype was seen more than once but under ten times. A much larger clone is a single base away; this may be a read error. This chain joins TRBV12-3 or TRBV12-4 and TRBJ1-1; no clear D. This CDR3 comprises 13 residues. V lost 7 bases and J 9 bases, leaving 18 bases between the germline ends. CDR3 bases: TGTGCCAGCACCAAACTATTCCGCGACAAAGCTTTCTTT. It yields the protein CASTKLFRDKAFF.